This TCR beta chain derives from a study of molecular identifiers for immune sequencing clone quantification. Study conclusions and caveats: Clone sizes that are highly expanded could be underestimated when identical TCR molecules share a barcode.

Trimming removed 6 bases at V and 4 bases at J, with 3 bases between. This CDR3 has 9 amino acids. The germline CDR1 and CDR2 sequences are DFQATT and SNEGSKA (reference sequence). A remark on this clonotype: What it recognizes is unknown.

TCRdb processed the PCR reads anew with MiXCR; each CDR3 protein has one entry. This sample has roughly 90,000 distinct CDR3 sequences; 15% to 20% occur once, and the top ten carry roughly 0.89%. This chain joins TRBV20-1 and TRBJ1-2; unclear D gene. Sequences were obtained from naive CD8+ T cells from blood, with Jurkat cell RNA spiked in. Subset given: FACS-sorted CD8+CD4-CCR7+CD45RA+ naive T cells. The TCR was taken from a human donor in good health. Some libraries in this study had Jurkat cell RNA spiked in. The CDR3 sequence is CSATYGYTF. CDR3 bases: TGCAGTGCCACCTATGGCTACACCTTC.